This T cell receptor beta chain was identified in a study of shared clonotypes between healthy human individuals. This clone was seen a few times. Method: immunoSEQ multiplex PCR; TCRdb's copy keeps in-frame clones and lacks some. Here the sample spans almost 750,000 clones, roughly 72% being singletons. V gave up 8 bases and J gave up 10 bases, with 14 bases separating them. The CDR3 is 12 residues long. CDR1 and CDR2 (germline): MNHEY, SVGAGI. This receptor was taken from a woman in her thirties in good health. Input material: memory CD4+ T cells sorted from blood. As for subset: CD45RA-negative fraction. This chain joins TRBV6-5 and TRBJ1-4; D possibly corresponds to TRBD1 (5 bases). The CDR3 reads CASCQGEGKLFF. For the CDR3, the DNA is TGTGCCAGCTGCCAGGGAGAAGGAAAACTGTTTTTT.